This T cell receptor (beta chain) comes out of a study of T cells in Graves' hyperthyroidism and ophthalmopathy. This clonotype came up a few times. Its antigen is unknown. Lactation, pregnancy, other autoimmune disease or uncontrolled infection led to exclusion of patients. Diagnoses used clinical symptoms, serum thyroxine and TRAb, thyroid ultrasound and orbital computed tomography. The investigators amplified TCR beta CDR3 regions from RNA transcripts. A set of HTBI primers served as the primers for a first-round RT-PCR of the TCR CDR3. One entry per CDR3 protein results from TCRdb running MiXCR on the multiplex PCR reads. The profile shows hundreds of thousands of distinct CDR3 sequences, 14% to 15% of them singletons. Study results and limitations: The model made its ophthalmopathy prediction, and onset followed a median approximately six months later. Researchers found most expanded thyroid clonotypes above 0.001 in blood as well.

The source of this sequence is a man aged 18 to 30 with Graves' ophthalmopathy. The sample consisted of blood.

The CDR3 region is CASSVRTGDEQYF. The CDR3 bases are TGTGCCAGCAGCGTGCGGACAGGGGACGAGCAGTACTTC. The chain links TRBV9 to TRBJ2-7; 9 bases are a match to TRBD1. The CDR3 spans 13 residues. Trimming cost V 2 bases and J 5 bases; bases outside gene matches: 2. CDR1 and CDR2 from the germline V gene are SGDLS and YYNGEE.